This passage covers 26 T cell receptor beta chains from one sample sequenced in a study of esophageal squamous cell carcinoma under preoperative chemotherapy. Time point described: before preoperative PTX-NDP chemotherapy. TCRdb processed the PCR reads anew with MiXCR; each CDR3 protein has one entry. The top ten clones hold around 29% of a sample with about 16,000 distinct CDR3 sequences, just under 50% of them seen once. Sample collection occurred from a patient given preoperative chemotherapy. Receptors were obtained from a human donor with esophageal squamous cell carcinoma. The donor label of this sample is uncertain.

The chain has TRBV12-3 or TRBV12-4 and TRBJ1-2, with 8 bases fitting TRBD1. V shed 6 bases, J shed 8 bases, and the junction held 11 bases outside the gene matches. The CDR3 is 14 residues long. CDR3 coding DNA: TGTGCCAGCAGCTCGGCGGACAGGGCAGGCGGCTACACCTTC. Translating it yields CASSSADRAGGYTF.

The CDR3 sequence is CASSAQMLTVGELFF. The CDR3 nucleotides read TGTGCCAGCAGCGCTCAAATGCTGACTGTCGGGGAGCTGTTTTTT. The chain couples TRBV9 to TRBJ2-2; D gene unclear. CDR3 length: 15 residues. Germline V gives CDR1 SGDLS, CDR2 YYNGEE. The germline V and J ends were trimmed by 3 bases and 7 bases, with 16 bases remaining between them.

The chain couples TRBV12-3 or TRBV12-4 to TRBJ2-3; D not certain. The J call may be faulty, since TRBJ2-5 better matches the DNA end. CDR3 length equals 15 residues. The CDR3 DNA sequence: TGTGCCAGCACCTCGAGGAGTGGTTTGCAAGAGACCCAGTACTTC. As protein: CASTSRSGLQETQYF.

The DNA for the CDR3 is TGTGCCAGCAGCACCGACTTGATAGAGACCCAGTACTTC. This encodes CASSTDLIETQYF. The chain uses TRBV7-6 and TRBJ2-5; D gene ambiguous. The CDR3 has 13 residues. V shed 5 bases and J shed 4 bases, with 11 bases lying between them. In germline, CDR1 is SGHVS, CDR2 FNYEAQ.

This chain links TRBV7-3 with TRBJ2-1, with D unclear. Gene TRBJ2-7 matches the end of the DNA better, so the J call may be wrong. The germline V gene encodes CDR1 SGHTA and CDR2 FQGTGA. The CDR3 sequence is 13 residues long. CDR3 in amino acids: CASSLQPSYEQYF. The CDR3 bases are TGTGCCAGCAGCTTACAGCCTTCCTACGAGCAGTACTTC.

The J gene is TRBJ2-7, the V gene TRBV7-2; D call uncertain. V dropped 1 base and J dropped 3 bases, with 10 bases sitting between them. The germline V gene has CDR1 SGHTA and CDR2 FQGNSA. There are 14 residues in the CDR3. The CDR3 spells CASSLGRDGYEQYF. The CDR3 DNA is TGTGCCAGCAGCTTAGGCCGAGACGGCTACGAGCAGTACTTC.

This clonotype is deemed large. The genes are TRBV7-2 and TRBJ2-5; possible D gene TRBD2, 7 bases. Germline CDR1 is SGHTA and CDR2 is FQGNSA. V lost 3 bases and J 5 bases, leaving 19 bases between the germline ends. The CDR3 spans 16 residues. The CDR3 reads CASSLGGGSRWETQYF. The CDR3 region has the DNA TGTGCCAGCAGCTTGGGGGGGGGCAGCCGTTGGGAGACCCAGTACTTC.

Worth noting for this clonotype: One end of the junction varies from germline; a read error may be responsible. The DNA for the CDR3 is TGTGCCAGCAGCCTCAACACGGGGGATATGTTCTTT. Its translation is CASSLNTGDMFF. The chain recombines TRBV7-2 with TRBJ2-2; the D gene is possibly TRBD2 (6 bases). CDR3 length: 12 amino acids. The germline V gene encodes CDR1 SGHTA and CDR2 FQGNSA. Using reference TRBV7-2 and TRBJ2-2 for the parts outside the CDR3, the full variable domain is GAGVSQSPSNKVTEKGKDVELRCDPISGHTALYWYRQSLGQGLEFLIYFQGNSAPDKSGLPSDRFSAERTGGSVSTLTIQRTQQEDSAVYLCASSLNTGDMFFGEGSRLTVL.

This clonotype has a handful of counts. The chain recombines TRBV7-2 with TRBJ2-1; D gene uncertain. V was pared by 2 bases and J by 3 bases, with 14 bases between. The CDR3 runs to 16 residues. Germline V CDR1 and CDR2: SGHTA, FQGNSA. The CDR3 bases are TGTGCCAGCAGCTTATACCTCCAAGGGCGCTACAATGAGCAGTTCTTC. Translation: CASSLYLQGRYNEQFF.

In the case of this clonotype: The junction differs from germline at one of its ends, possibly a read error. The rearrangement links TRBV12-3 or TRBV12-4 to TRBJ2-4, with D possibly TRBD2 on 5 matching bases. The length of the CDR3 is 15 residues. The CDR3: CARSFGVSSENTQYF. CDR3 sequence (DNA): TGTGCCCGCAGCTTTGGGGTCAGTAGCGAAAACACTCAGTACTTC.

This clonotype was seen many times. The gene calls are TRBV6-5 and TRBJ2-4; D could derive from TRBD1 or TRBD2 (6 bases each). Between the trimmed V and J ends, which lost 4 bases and 9 bases, there was a span of 13 bases. The CDR3 runs to 13 residues. Germline CDR1 MNHEY, CDR2 SVGAGI. CDR3 nucleotide sequence: TGTGCCAGCAGTTTCGACAGGCGGGGCATTCAGTACTTC. Encoded protein: CASSFDRRGIQYF.

The chain employs TRBV11-2 and TRBJ2-5, with unresolved D. In germline, CDR1 is SGHAT, CDR2 FQNNGV. The CDR3 is 15 amino acids. The V gene lost 7 bases and the J gene lost 4 bases, with 19 bases spanning the gap. The CDR3 DNA follows: TGTGCCAGCACCGTAGGAGAAGGTGGTAGAGAGACCCAGTACTTC. Translated, it gives CASTVGEGGRETQYF.

The chain carries TRBV6-1 and TRBJ2-2, with TRBD1 matching 9 bases. The J call may be in error: the DNA end matches TRBJ2-3 better. The CDR3 spans 15 residues. Germline V gene data show CDR1 as MNHNS and CDR2 as SASEGT. This CDR3 is CASRTGQGNTGKQYF. CDR3 bases: TGTGCCAGCAGAACCGGACAGGGGAACACCGGTAAGCAGTATTTT.

With regard to this clonotype: The junction and the germline gene differ at one end; a read error may be behind it. The chain links TRBV7-3 to TRBJ2-3; D gene unclear. Germline-derived CDR1 and CDR2 are SGHTA and FQGTGA. The CDR3 runs to 13 residues. CDR3 nucleotide sequence: TGTGCCAGGAGGCTGTACGACACAGACATGCAGTATTTC. It codes for CARRLYDTDMQYF.

Of note for this clonotype: The CDR3 ends on some other residue instead of the conserved phenylalanine or tryptophan, so this is likely a read error. The DNA is omitted, as the CDR3 cannot be located on it reliably, and the CDR3 follows TCRdb's listing. V is TRBV6-5 and J is TRBJ2-5; TRBD1, the table's D call, was not compared with the DNA. The germline V gene encodes CDR1 MNHEY and CDR2 SVGAGI. The CDR3 length equals 17 residues, ends included. CDR3 protein: CGSSYSRGGAGPTSQLS.

A remark on this clonotype: At one end, the junction sequence differs from germline, possibly due to a read error. The chain carries TRBV7-2 and TRBJ2-3; D gene unclear. The CDR3 has 13 amino acids. In germline, CDR1 is SGHTA, CDR2 FQGNSA. CDR3 sequence: CASSFGLPDTQYF. CDR3 DNA: TGTGCCAGCAGCTTCGGGCTCCCAGATACGCAGTACTTT.

This clonotype was seen only a few times. The chain links TRBV4-1 to TRBJ2-1; D may be TRBD1 (6 bases). The CDR3 has 14 amino acids. V was pared by 3 bases and J by 10 bases, with 16 bases between. Looked up from germline, CDR1 is MGHRA and CDR2 is YSYEKL. The CDR3 DNA sequence: TGCGCCAGCAGCCAGACAAAACAGGGCGGCGAGCAGTTCTTC. Translating it yields CASSQTKQGGEQFF.

CDR3 nucleotide sequence: TGTGCCAGCAGCTTGGTTCTCAGGGGCGGAGCCCAAAACACCCAGTACTTC. This gives the protein CASSLVLRGGAQNTQYF. The chain couples TRBV7-2 to TRBJ2-5; D is possibly TRBD1 (6 bases). There are 17 residues in the CDR3. CDR1 is SGHTA and CDR2 is FQGNSA in the germline V gene. The V end lost 3 bases, the J end lost 8 bases, and 25 bases lay between the germline ends.

The V and J genes are TRBV7-8 and TRBJ2-3, with D maybe TRBD2 (5 bases). The tail of the sequence fits TRBJ2-7 better, so the J call may be wrong. Germline CDR1 is SGHVS and CDR2 is FQNEAQ. This CDR3 comprises 13 residues. The CDR3 protein is CASSRAESYEQYF. The CDR3 DNA reads as TGTGCCAGCAGTCGAGCGGAGTCCTACGAGCAGTACTTC.

This clonotype was seen at least ten times. One base away lies a much larger clone, so this may be a sequencing read error. The CDR3 protein is CASSPAPSYEQFF. DNA of the CDR3: TGTGCCAGCAGTCCCGCTCCTTCCTACGAGCAGTTCTTC. The chain carries TRBV12-3 or TRBV12-4 and TRBJ2-1; no firm D call. Trimming left V 5 bases short and J 10 bases short, with 15 bases between. There are 13 residues in the CDR3.

Worth noting for this clonotype: The junction shows a germline mismatch at one end, possibly a read error. The J gene is TRBJ2-5, the V gene TRBV7-2; 8 bases map to TRBD2. Germline V CDR1 and CDR2: SGHTA, FQGNSA. The CDR3 runs 16 residues. CDR3 protein: CASSARGGGAKDMQYF. The CDR3 DNA is TGTGCCAGCAGCGCACGGGGGGGGGGAGCCAAAGATATGCAGTACTTT.

As to this clonotype: The junction differs from germline at one of its ends, possibly a read error. This rearrangement joins TRBV11-3 to TRBJ2-3; possibly TRBD1 or TRBD2 for D (5 bases each). This CDR3 has 15 residues. Germline V CDR1 and CDR2: SGHNT, YENEEA. The CDR3 is CARGPGQCAKDTQYF. CDR3 DNA: TGTGCCCGCGGCCCGGGGCAGTGTGCCAAAGACACGCAGTATTTC.

Concerning this clonotype itself: Mismatch with germline at one junction end may stem from a read error. CDR3 sequence reads: CARGLRGKDIQYF. CDR3 nucleotides: TGCGCCAGGGGGCTGAGAGGCAAAGACATTCAGTACTTC. V usage is TRBV7-3 and J usage is TRBJ2-4; 8 bases match TRBD1. Germline V gene lookup returns CDR1 SGHTA and CDR2 FQGTGA. The CDR3 covers 13 residues.

This clonotype was detected many times. This sequence joins TRBV6-5 and TRBJ2-3; 13 nucleotides agree with TRBD2. The germline gives CDR1 MNHEY, CDR2 SVGAGI. Trimming cost V 2 bases and J 4 bases; bases outside gene matches: 21. The CDR3 spans 22 residues. CDR3 region: CASSYGATGLRPGLAGPDTQYF. The DNA for the CDR3 is TGTGCCAGCAGTTACGGGGCTACGGGCTTAAGACCGGGACTAGCGGGGCCAGATACGCAGTATTTT.

This clonotype came up a few times. The chain joins TRBV7-8 to TRBJ2-3; unclear D gene. The CDR3 consists of 15 residues. V lost 0 bases and J lost 2, with 9 bases in between. Germline-derived CDR1 and CDR2 are SGHVS and FQNEAQ. CDR3 protein: CASSLAGVATDTQYF. In DNA, the CDR3 is TGTGCCAGCAGCTTAGCTGGGGTAGCCACAGATACGCAGTATTTT.

The chain couples TRBV27 to TRBJ2-5; D unclear. The DNA matches TRBJ2-1 better at its end, which makes the J call doubtful. Germline loops: CDR1 MNHEY, CDR2 SMNVEV (reference sequence). This CDR3 is built from 15 residues. The CDR3 DNA follows: TGTGCCAGCAGTACTGCGGTGTGGCTCTACAATGAGCAGTTCTTC. Amino acid sequence: CASSTAVWLYNEQFF.